A single sample gave rise to the 2 T cell receptor beta chains below, sequenced in a study of CD8 T cells in ankylosing spondylitis. Findings and limits, study-wide: Seemingly characteristic of ankylosing spondylitis blood was a TCR beta motif consisting of under ten highly homologous variants.

TCRdb recomputed calls from the 5' RACE reads with MiXCR, one row per CDR3 protein. The sample contains about 510,000 distinct CDR3 sequences, about 5.7% of which appear only once. These receptors have no identified antigens. Material: blood, either unsorted or a sorted T cell fraction (not recorded which). The source of these receptors is a male donor with ankylosing spondylitis.

This clonotype came up many times. The chain combines TRBV9 with TRBJ2-3, with D unclear. Germline assignment: CDR1 SGDLS and CDR2 YYNGEE. The ends were cut back, 3 bases at V and 7 bases at J, with 15 bases in the middle. The CDR3 covers 14 residues. CDR3: CASSARPLVNTQYF. The CDR3 region has the DNA TGTGCCAGCAGCGCTCGTCCCCTTGTGAATACGCAGTATTTT.

This clonotype showed up many times. The chain has TRBV6-2 or TRBV6-3 and TRBJ1-1, with D perhaps matching TRBD1 (6 bases). Germline V gives CDR1 MNHEY, CDR2 SVGEGT. V lost 6 bases and J lost 0, with 20 bases in between. The CDR3 has 17 amino acids. The DNA of the CDR3 is TGTGCCAGCAGCAAGGGAAGAGGGGGTCCCATGAACACTGAAGCTTTCTTT. Protein: CASSKGRGGPMNTEAFF.